This entry lists 21 T cell receptor beta chains sequenced from one sample in a study of blood T cell repertoires in COVID-19. Some clones are missing from TCRdb's copy, which holds only in-frame ones; the method was immunoSEQ multiplex PCR. Of 200,000 to 300,000 clones listed, approximately 87% are singletons. The sequencing sample was made of peripheral blood. These receptors all stem from a human donor in a cohort sampled during active COVID-19.

This clone appeared a single time. V usage is TRBV29-1 and J usage is TRBJ1-1; a weak D match, TRBD1 (5 bases). This CDR3 has 15 residues. The germline gives CDR1 SQVTM, CDR2 ANQGSEA. V gave up 3 bases and J gave up 2 bases, with 16 bases separating them. CDR3 nucleotide sequence: TGCAGCGTTGATTCTCAATTAAGGGGTAACACTGAAGCTTTCTTT. Translation gives CSVDSQLRGNTEAFF.

The chain carries TRBV6-2 or TRBV6-3 and TRBJ2-1; TRBD2 might be the D (5 bases). V was cut by 6 bases and J by 4 bases, with 16 bases left in between. The germline CDR1 and CDR2 sequences are MNHEY and SVGEGT. The CDR3 is 15 residues long. The CDR3 spells CASSKTRAQYNEQFF. The CDR3 DNA reads as TGTGCCAGCAGCAAAACTAGGGCCCAATACAATGAGCAGTTCTTC.

The chain has TRBV7-2 and TRBJ2-1; D remains ambiguous. Trimming removed 5 bases from V and 2 bases from J, with 16 bases in between. The germline gives CDR1 SGHTA, CDR2 FQGNSA. The length of the CDR3 is 16 residues. CDR3 coding DNA: TGTGCCAGCAGCCCCCCCGAGTCCGAGCCCTACAATGAGCAGTTCTTC. Translation: CASSPPESEPYNEQFF.

The CDR3 DNA reads TGTGCCAGCAGCATTTCGACACAACGGGAGCTGTTTTTT. The encoded protein is CASSISTQRELFF. The chain couples TRBV9 to TRBJ2-2; D is ambiguous. Germline CDR1 reads SGDLS; CDR2 reads YYNGEE. CDR3 length: 13 amino acids. The V end was cut by 4 bases, the J end by 9 bases, with 13 bases between.

This clone was counted a single time. The J gene is TRBJ2-5, the V gene TRBV6-6; perhaps TRBD2 as D (7 bases). Germline V gene sequence: CDR1 MNHNY, CDR2 SVGAGI (reference sequence). The V and J ends lost 2 bases and 5 bases respectively, with 15 bases between them. The CDR3 spans 15 residues. CDR3 protein: CASSYPRGAMETQYF. Written as DNA, the CDR3 is TGTGCCAGCAGTTACCCTCGGGGGGCGATGGAGACCCAGTACTTC.

The CDR3 bases are TGTGCCAGCAGCTTGGTGCGCGGCAGGGACTATGGCTACACCTTC. Translating gives CASSLVRGRDYGYTF. The chain has TRBV5-4 and TRBJ1-2, with D tentatively TRBD1 (5 bases). Trimming removed 0 bases at V and 3 bases at J, with 12 bases between. CDR3 length equals 15 residues. CDR1 and CDR2 from the germline V gene are SGHNT and YYREEE (reference sequence). Using reference TRBV5-4 and TRBJ1-2 for the parts outside the CDR3, the full variable domain is ETGVTQSPTHLIKTRGQQVTLRCSSQSGHNTVSWYQQALGQGPQFIFQYYREEENGRGNFPPRFSGLQFPNYSSELNVNALELDDSALYLCASSLVRGRDYGYTFGSGTRLTVV.

This chain connects TRBV7-9 to TRBJ2-5; possibly TRBD2 for D (6 bases). The germline V and J ends were trimmed by 5 bases and 4 bases, with 14 bases remaining between them. The CDR3 loop spans 14 amino acids. CDR1 is SEHNR, CDR2 FQNEAQ, per germline (reference sequence). DNA of the CDR3: TGTGCCAGCAGCCACCCTCTCGGGGGAGAGACCCAGTACTTC. This gives the protein CASSHPLGGETQYF.

V gene TRBV19 combines with J gene TRBJ2-2; maybe TRBD1 (5 bases). V was trimmed by 6 bases and J by 5 bases, leaving 13 bases between them. This CDR3 is built from 14 residues. Germline V lookup: CDR1 LNHDA, CDR2 SQIVND (reference sequence). CDR3 bases: TGTGCCAGTAGCCAGGGAATGAGGACCGGGGAGCTGTTTTTT. It encodes CASSQGMRTGELFF.

J is TRBJ1-2 and V is TRBV5-1, with TRBD1 as a possible D gene (6 bases). V lost 0 bases to trimming and J lost 7 bases, with 13 bases between them. Germline CDR1 is SGHRS and CDR2 is YFSETQ. The CDR3 runs 14 residues. CDR3 amino acids: CASSLVSQGGGYTF. The CDR3 DNA follows: TGCGCCAGCAGCTTGGTATCACAGGGTGGTGGCTACACCTTC.

The chain recombines TRBV6-6 with TRBJ1-5; D gene unclear. Germline loops: CDR1 MNHNY, CDR2 SVGAGI (reference sequence). V lost 7 bases and J lost 1, with 14 bases in between. CDR3 length: 15 residues. CDR3 residues: CASTGGWRSNQPQHF. Written as DNA, the CDR3 is TGTGCCAGCACCGGTGGGTGGAGGAGCAATCAGCCCCAGCATTTT.

The J gene is TRBJ2-7, the V gene TRBV2; the match to TRBD2 covers 9 bases. V shed 4 bases, J shed 3 bases, and the junction held 16 bases outside the gene matches. Germline V gene data show CDR1 as SNHLY and CDR2 as FYNNEI. The CDR3 consists of 18 residues. CDR3 protein: CASSGALAGAPGDYEQYF. The CDR3 nucleotides read TGTGCCAGCAGTGGGGCACTAGCGGGCGCTCCGGGGGACTACGAGCAGTACTTC. The full variable domain, with the rest looked up from reference TRBV2 and TRBJ2-7, is EPEVTQTPSHQVTQMGQEVILRCVPISNHLYFYWYRQILGQKVEFLVSFYNNEISEKSEIFDDQFSVERPDGSNFTLKIRSTKLEDSAMYFCASSGALAGAPGDYEQYFGPGTRLTVT.

The chain recombines TRBV9 with TRBJ2-3; the D gene is possibly TRBD1 (6 bases). This CDR3 is 16 amino acids long. V lost 4 bases, J lost 2 bases, and 17 bases lay in between. CDR1 SGDLS and CDR2 YYNGEE come from the germline V gene. CDR3 loop: CASSRLQGGHTDTQYF. CDR3 DNA: TGTGCCAGCAGCAGACTACAGGGTGGGCACACAGATACGCAGTATTTT.

This clone has only a few counts. The chain joins TRBV7-9 to TRBJ1-3, with D uncertain. The germline V and J ends were trimmed by 0 bases and 0 bases, with 9 bases remaining between them. Germline CDR1 reads SEHNR; CDR2 reads FQNEAQ (reference sequence). CDR3 length: 16 residues. The DNA for the CDR3 is TGTGCCAGCAGCTTAGCAAACAGAGCCTCTGGAAACACCATATATTTT. This sequence encodes CASSLANRASGNTIYF.

The chain joins TRBV12-3 or TRBV12-4 to TRBJ1-2; tentatively, D is TRBD1 (6 bases). V lost 5 bases, J lost 3 bases, and 10 bases lay in between. The CDR3 contains 13 residues. DNA for the CDR3: TGTGCCAGCAGTAGACAGGAGCACTATGGCTACACCTTC. Its translation: CASSRQEHYGYTF.

The V gene is TRBV9, the J gene TRBJ2-1; 8 positions match TRBD2. The V gene end was trimmed by 3 bases and the J gene end by 5 bases; junction bases not matched to a gene: 7. Germline lookup yields CDR1 SGDLS and CDR2 YYNGEE. CDR3 length: 15 residues. For the CDR3, the DNA is TGTGCCAGCAGCGCCGCTAGCGGGTTCGACAATGAGCAGTTCTTC. It codes for CASSAASGFDNEQFF.

This clone showed up just a few times. V is TRBV10-2 and J is TRBJ1-1; D uncertain. The V and J ends lost 4 bases and 1 base respectively, with 4 bases between them. The CDR3 is made up of 12 amino acids. Germline V lookup: CDR1 WSHSY, CDR2 SAAADI. CDR3 coding DNA: TGCGCCAGCAGTGCGGGGAACACTGAAGCTTTCTTT. Residues: CASSAGNTEAFF.

V and J are TRBV27 and TRBJ2-7; D might be TRBD2 (6 bases). The CDR3 contains 17 residues. Deletions cut 5 bases from V and 5 bases from J, with 25 bases between. Per germline, CDR1 MNHEY and CDR2 SMNVEV (reference sequence). The CDR3 spells CASSPTRSTGSSDEQYF. CDR3 DNA: TGTGCCAGCAGTCCGACTAGGTCAACCGGGAGCTCTGACGAGCAGTACTTC.

The chain couples TRBV19 to TRBJ1-1; D gene unclear. CDR1 LNHDA and CDR2 SQIVND come from the germline V gene (reference sequence). The germline V and J ends were trimmed by 4 bases and 4 bases, with 10 bases remaining between them. The CDR3 runs 13 residues. Here the CDR3 reads CASSTSKGTEAFF. The CDR3 DNA is TGTGCCAGTAGTACTAGTAAAGGCACTGAAGCTTTCTTT.

The CDR3: CASSLVLAGGGETQYF. CDR3 sequence (DNA): TGTGCCAGCAGCTTAGTCCTAGCGGGGGGAGGAGAGACCCAGTACTTC. V gene TRBV11-2 combines with J gene TRBJ2-5; TRBD2 aligns across 11 bases. The CDR3 spans 16 residues. Per the germline V gene, CDR1 is SGHAT and CDR2 is FQNNGV. V lost 1 base to trimming and J lost 4 bases; unmatched junction nucleotides: 5.

This clone was counted once. The genes are TRBV21-1 and TRBJ1-6. TRBV21-1 is marked as a pseudogene. There are 18 residues in the CDR3. The CDR3 region is CASSNGGCGGCGNSPLHF. The CDR3 nucleotides read TGTGCCAGCAGCAACGGGGGTTGCGGGGGATGCGGTAATTCACCCCTCCACTTT.

This clone was detected a few times. The chain recombines TRBV9 with TRBJ2-1; the D gene is possibly TRBD1 (6 bases). Trimming took 2 bases from V and 5 from J, leaving 17 bases between them. This CDR3 has 16 amino acids. Germline V gene lookup returns CDR1 SGDLS and CDR2 YYNGEE. CDR3 sequence (DNA): TGTGCCAGCAGCGTTCGGCAGGGGCCTTTCGACAATGAGCAGTTCTTC. Translated, it gives CASSVRQGPFDNEQFF.